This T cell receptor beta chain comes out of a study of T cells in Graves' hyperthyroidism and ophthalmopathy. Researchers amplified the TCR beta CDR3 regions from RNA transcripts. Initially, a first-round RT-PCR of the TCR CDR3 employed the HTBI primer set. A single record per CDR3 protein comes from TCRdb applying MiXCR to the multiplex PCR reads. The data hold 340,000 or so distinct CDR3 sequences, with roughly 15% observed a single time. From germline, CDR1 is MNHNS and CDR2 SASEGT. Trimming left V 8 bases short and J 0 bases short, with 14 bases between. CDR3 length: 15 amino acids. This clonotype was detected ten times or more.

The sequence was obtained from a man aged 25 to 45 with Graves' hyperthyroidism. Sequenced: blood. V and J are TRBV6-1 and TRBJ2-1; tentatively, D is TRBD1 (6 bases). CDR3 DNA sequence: TGTGCCAGCCAAGCAAGGGGGAGCTCCTACAATGAGCAGTTCTTC. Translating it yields CASQARGSSYNEQFF.